These T cell receptor beta chains were read from a single sample in a study of T-cell reconstitution after alpha-beta-depleted transplantation in children. TCRdb re-called the PCR reads through MiXCR, storing one row per CDR3 protein. The data contain a few hundred thousand distinct CDR3 sequences, 10% of them singletons. This sample comprised PBMCs from the stem cell graft donor, obtained from the stem cell graft. The receptors here all came from a human donor who donated a stem cell graft to a child with acute lymphoblastic leukemia. The CDR3 runs from the conserved cysteine through the conserved F or W. Fields, in order: clone size, J gene, V gene, D gene, CDR3 protein, CDR3 DNA. D genes are given only for firm matches. Clone size is stated in some rows and not others, as once, few, many or a class when expanded.

clone size: -
J gene: TRBJ2-3
V gene: TRBV19
D gene: -
CDR3 protein: CASSIRYRELSTDTQYF
CDR3 DNA: TGTGCCAGTAGTATTAGATACCGGGAACTCAGCACAGATACGCAGTATTTT

clone size: few
J gene: TRBJ1-2
V gene: TRBV11-2
D gene: -
CDR3 protein: CASSPDFLYGYTF
CDR3 DNA: TGTGCCAGCAGTCCGGATTTTCTCTATGGCTACACCTTC

clone size: -
J gene: TRBJ2-7
V gene: TRBV7-2
D gene: -
CDR3 protein: CASSSQGGYEQYF
CDR3 DNA: TGTGCCAGCAGCTCCCAGGGGGGCTACGAGCAGTACTTC

clone size: few
J gene: TRBJ1-4
V gene: TRBV10-3
D gene: TRBD1
CDR3 protein: CAISGGRQGLSDEKLFF
CDR3 DNA: TGTGCCATCAGTGGTGGCCGACAGGGTCTGAGCGATGAAAAACTGTTTTTT

clone size: few
J gene: TRBJ2-2
V gene: TRBV28
D gene: TRBD2
CDR3 protein: CASSPTSGRAHGELFF
CDR3 DNA: TGTGCCAGCAGCCCGACTAGCGGGAGGGCCCACGGGGAGCTGTTTTTT

clone size: few
J gene: TRBJ2-3
V gene: TRBV4-1
D gene: -
CDR3 protein: CASGMRTGDTDTQYF
CDR3 DNA: TGCGCCAGCGGAATGCGGACGGGGGACACAGATACGCAGTATTTT

clone size: -
J gene: TRBJ2-7
V gene: TRBV27
D gene: TRBD1
CDR3 protein: CAGGQSYEQYF
CDR3 DNA: TGTGCCGGGGGACAGTCCTACGAGCAGTACTTC

clone size: many
J gene: TRBJ1-5
V gene: TRBV7-7
D gene: -
CDR3 protein: CASSLGQGQPQHF
CDR3 DNA: TGTGCTAGCAGCTTGGGCCAGGGGCAGCCCCAGCATTTT

clone size: many
J gene: TRBJ2-1
V gene: TRBV7-6
D gene: TRBD2
CDR3 protein: CASSRTSGYNEQFF
CDR3 DNA: TGTGCCAGCAGCCGGACTAGCGGTTACAATGAGCAGTTCTTC

clone size: -
J gene: TRBJ1-5
V gene: TRBV20-1
D gene: TRBD1
CDR3 protein: CSAEKAGQGGNQPQHF
CDR3 DNA: TGCAGTGCTGAGAAAGCAGGGCAGGGGGGCAATCAGCCCCAGCATTTT

clone size: many
J gene: TRBJ2-1
V gene: TRBV7-2
D gene: TRBD2
CDR3 protein: CASSFGTSLFNNEQFF
CDR3 DNA: TGTGCCAGCAGCTTTGGGACTAGCCTTTTCAACAATGAGCAGTTCTTC

clone size: few
J gene: TRBJ1-2
V gene: TRBV6-5
D gene: TRBD1
CDR3 protein: CASSPGQTIYGYTF
CDR3 DNA: TGTGCCAGCAGCCCGGGACAGACCATTTATGGCTACACCTTC

clone size: -
J gene: TRBJ2-7
V gene: TRBV7-9
D gene: -
CDR3 protein: CASSQTDRNTPYEQYF
CDR3 DNA: TGTGCCAGCAGCCAAACCGACAGGAATACCCCTTACGAGCAGTACTTC

clone size: few
J gene: TRBJ2-4
V gene: TRBV5-1
D gene: -
CDR3 protein: CASSLDDSPEAKNIQYF
CDR3 DNA: TGCGCCAGCAGCTTGGACGACAGCCCCGAAGCCAAAAACATTCAGTACTTC

clone size: many
J gene: TRBJ2-5
V gene: TRBV10-3
D gene: TRBD1
CDR3 protein: CAISDKRQGEETQYF
CDR3 DNA: TGTGCCATCAGTGACAAGCGACAGGGAGAAGAGACCCAGTACTTC

clone size: -
J gene: TRBJ2-1
V gene: TRBV27
D gene: TRBD2
CDR3 protein: CASSGGLADYNEQFF
CDR3 DNA: TGTGCCAGCAGTGGGGGACTAGCGGATTACAATGAGCAGTTCTTC